Listed here are 2 T cell receptor beta chains from one sample, sequenced in a study of post-analysis software for immune sequencing data. The TCR beta cDNA libraries carried unique molecular identifiers. TCRdb used MiXCR to reprocess the PCR reads, holding one entry per CDR3 protein. In the table there are roughly 540,000 distinct CDR3 sequences, approximately 31% of which are singletons. No antigens are known for them. Regarding the study as a whole: In patients, TRBV5-6, TRBV5-1 and TRBV20-1 belonged to roughly five TRBV segments found more frequently than in controls.

The specimen was blood. These receptors originate from a girl under 18 with multiple sclerosis.

The chain couples TRBV20-1 to TRBJ2-3; the match to TRBD2 covers 8 bases. The CDR3 consists of 12 residues. Germline CDR1 reads DFQATT; CDR2 reads SNEGSKA (reference sequence). The CDR3, as DNA: TGCAGCCCTAGCGGGAGCACAGATACGCAGTATTTT. This codes for CSPSGSTDTQYF.

This clonotype was observed a handful of times. The CDR3 region is CASRSSGGAETQYF. For the CDR3, the DNA is TGTGCCAGCAGGAGTAGCGGGGGGGCGGAGACCCAGTACTTC. The chain recombines TRBV2 with TRBJ2-5, with 11 bases fitting TRBD2. The CDR3 sequence is 14 residues long. V dropped 6 bases and J dropped 5; count of bases not matched to a gene: 5. Per the germline V gene, CDR1 is SNHLY and CDR2 is FYNNEI.